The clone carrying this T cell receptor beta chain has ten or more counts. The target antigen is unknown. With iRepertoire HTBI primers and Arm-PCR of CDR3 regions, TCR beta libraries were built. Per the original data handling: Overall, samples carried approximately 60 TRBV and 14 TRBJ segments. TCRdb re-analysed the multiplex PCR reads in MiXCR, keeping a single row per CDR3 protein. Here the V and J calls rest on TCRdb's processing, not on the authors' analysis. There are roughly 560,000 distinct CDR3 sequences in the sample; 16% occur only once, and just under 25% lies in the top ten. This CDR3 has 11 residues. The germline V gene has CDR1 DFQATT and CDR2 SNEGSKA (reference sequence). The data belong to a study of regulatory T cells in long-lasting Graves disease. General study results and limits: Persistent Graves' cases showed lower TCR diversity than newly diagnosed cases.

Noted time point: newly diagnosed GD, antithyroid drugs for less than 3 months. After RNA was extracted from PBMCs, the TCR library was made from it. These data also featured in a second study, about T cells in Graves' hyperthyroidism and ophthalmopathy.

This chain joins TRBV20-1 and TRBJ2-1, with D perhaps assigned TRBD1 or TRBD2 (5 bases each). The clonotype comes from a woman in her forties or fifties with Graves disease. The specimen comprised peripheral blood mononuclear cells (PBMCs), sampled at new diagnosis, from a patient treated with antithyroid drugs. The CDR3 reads CSLGDYNEQFF. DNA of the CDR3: TGCTCGCTGGGGGATTACAATGAGCAGTTCTTC.